The table lists the clone carrying this T cell receptor (beta chain) with many counts. This specimen belongs to a study of low-dose radiotherapy and immunotherapy resistance in tumors. For the study at large: Starting cycle 1 day 1, oral aspirin 300 mg was given daily for four cycles.

Stated time point: after trial treatment. Documented treatment: LDRT plus nivolumab, ipilimumab, low-dose cyclophosphamide and aspirin (RACIN trial). Ipilimumab, nivolumab, aspirin, low-dose cyclophosphamide and low-dose radiotherapy were administered to donors. Trimming removed 4 bases from V and 6 bases from J; junction bases left unmatched: 4. Germline values: CDR1 LGHDT, CDR2 YNNKEL (reference sequence). The CDR3 length is 15 residues. Primers used for first-strand cDNA, a TRAV- and TRBV-specific set, covered both alpha and beta chains. It was with a constant-region primer and a V-primer adapter that TCRs were amplified over around 18 PCR cycles. MiXCR, applied by TCRdb to the reads, yields one record per CDR3 protein. The table lists more than 90,000 distinct CDR3 sequences, 20% to 25% of them singletons.

The gene calls are TRBV3-1 and TRBJ1-5; 12 bases map to TRBD1. The clonotype originates from a male donor with prostate cancer. The sample in question was PBMCs, obtained after low-dose radiotherapy plus immunotherapy. In nucleotides, the CDR3 is TGTGCCAGCAGCCTGGGACAGGGGGCGGCTCAGCCCCAGCATTTT. It encodes CASSLGQGAAQPQHF.